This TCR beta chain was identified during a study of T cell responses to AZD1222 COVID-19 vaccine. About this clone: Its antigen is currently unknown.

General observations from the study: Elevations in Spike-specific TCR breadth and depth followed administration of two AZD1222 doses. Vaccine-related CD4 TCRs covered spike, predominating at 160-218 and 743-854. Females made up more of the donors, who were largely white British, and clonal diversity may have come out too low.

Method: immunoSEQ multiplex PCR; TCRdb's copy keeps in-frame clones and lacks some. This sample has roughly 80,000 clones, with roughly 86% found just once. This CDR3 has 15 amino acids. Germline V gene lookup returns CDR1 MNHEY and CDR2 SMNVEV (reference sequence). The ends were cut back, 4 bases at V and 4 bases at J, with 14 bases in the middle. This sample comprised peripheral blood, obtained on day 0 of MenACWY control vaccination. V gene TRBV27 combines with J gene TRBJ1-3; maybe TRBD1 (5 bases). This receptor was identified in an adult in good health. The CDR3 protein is CASSSQGAWGNTIYF. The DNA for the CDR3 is TGTGCCAGCAGTTCTCAAGGGGCGTGGGGAAACACCATATATTTT.